The 30 T cell receptor beta chains below come from one sample, sequenced in a study of CD8+CD57+ T cells in acquired aplastic anemia. TCR beta VDJ and CDR3 profiling used genomic DNA as template. TCRdb fed the reads into MiXCR, producing one record per CDR3 protein. Of approximately 270,000 distinct CDR3 sequences detected, 55% to 65% appear once; the ten largest clones hold 6.5% to 10%. The sample comprised sorted CD4+, CD8+, or CD8+CD57+ T cells (not recorded which) from PBMCs. The receptors shown here come from a human donor with severe aplastic anemia or a healthy control (not recorded which).

This rearrangement joins TRBV7-3 to TRBJ2-2; 10 bases agree with TRBD2. Germline V CDR1 and CDR2: SGHTA, FQGTGA. Trimming at V came to 2 bases and at J to 0 bases, leaving 3 bases not matched to a gene. The length of the CDR3 is 17 residues. The CDR3: CASSLGSGGANTGELFF. The CDR3 DNA sequence: TGTGCCAGCAGCTTAGGCAGCGGGGGGGCGAACACCGGGGAGCTGTTTTTT.

This clonotype was seen more than once but under ten times. The chain combines TRBV19 with TRBJ1-6; TRBD1 might be the D (5 bases). This CDR3 spans 13 amino acids. V was cut by 11 bases and J by 10 bases, with 18 bases left in between. The V gene's germline CDR1 is LNHDA and CDR2 SQIVND (reference sequence). The CDR3 DNA is TGTGCCGTCAGGCAGGACCAGGGATCACCCCTCCACTTT. Amino acids: CAVRQDQGSPLHF.

This clonotype was seen only once. This sequence may be a read error, since a much larger clone differs from it by one base. This chain uses TRBV30 with TRBJ2-7; D unresolved. Germline CDR1 GTSNPN, CDR2 SVGIG (reference sequence). The CDR3 is made up of 13 amino acids. The CDR3 nucleotides read TGTGTCTGGAGTGAAGGGTACGTGGACGAGCAGTACTTC. Protein sequence: CVWSEGYVDEQYF.

This clonotype has ten or more counts. The chain has TRBV4-2 and TRBJ2-7; 12 nucleotides match TRBD2. The CDR3 has 15 amino acids. Germline CDR1 reads LGHNA; CDR2 reads YNFKEQ. Trimming took 0 bases from V and 6 from J; bases not matched to a gene: 3. CDR3 loop: CASSQDLAGGLEQYF. The DNA for the CDR3 is TGTGCCAGCAGCCAAGATCTAGCGGGGGGGCTCGAGCAGTACTTC.

This clonotype was detected many times. J is TRBJ1-1 and V is TRBV6-5, with unresolved D. The germline CDR1 and CDR2 sequences are MNHEY and SVGAGI. The V end lost 6 bases, the J end lost 5 bases, and 19 bases lay between the germline ends. The CDR3 is 15 residues long. The CDR3 region has the DNA TGTGCCAGCAGGAACTGGGAAAGCCCCGGTACTGAAGCTTTCTTT. It specifies CASRNWESPGTEAFF.

This rearrangement joins TRBV2 to TRBJ2-7; the D gene is possibly TRBD1 (5 bases). The germline V gene has CDR1 SNHLY and CDR2 FYNNEI. Trimming stripped 6 bases from V and 5 bases from J, with 23 bases between. There are 16 residues in the CDR3. The CDR3 spells CASSRLPVSGLNEQYF. As DNA, the CDR3 is TGTGCCAGCAGCCGCCTGCCCGTCTCAGGGTTAAACGAGCAGTACTTC.

This sequence joins TRBV7-9 and TRBJ2-7, with 7 bases aligning to TRBD1. Per germline, CDR1 SEHNR and CDR2 FQNEAQ (reference sequence). Trimming removed 5 bases from V and 3 bases from J; junction bases left unmatched: 7. The CDR3 has 14 residues. The CDR3 reads CASSARDRVYEQYF. The CDR3 DNA is TGTGCCAGCAGCGCGAGAGACAGGGTCTACGAGCAGTACTTC.

The table lists this clonotype with a few counts. The chain uses TRBV10-2 and TRBJ2-7, with 9 bases aligning to TRBD2. V was clipped by 5 bases and J by 4 bases; unmatched bases: 6. The CDR3 is 14 amino acids. Germline V gene lookup returns CDR1 WSHSY and CDR2 SAAADI. CDR3 DNA: TGCGCCAGCAGTCCGCTAGCGGGGAAGTACGAGCAGTACTTC. It is translated as CASSPLAGKYEQYF.

The CDR3 region is CASSDQGAGSGYGYTF. The CDR3, as DNA: TGTGCCAGCAGTGATCAGGGGGCTGGTTCGGGCTATGGCTACACCTTC. This sequence joins TRBV6-1 and TRBJ1-2; 8 positions agree with TRBD1. CDR3 length: 16 residues. Trimming cost V 3 bases and J 4 bases; bases outside gene matches: 10. Germline V CDR1 and CDR2: MNHNS, SASEGT.

This chain uses TRBV5-1 with TRBJ2-5; 8 bases line up with TRBD1. The J call may be mistaken, given a closer DNA end match to TRBJ2-7. The CDR3 spans 16 residues. The germline V gene encodes CDR1 SGHRS and CDR2 YFSETQ. In DNA, the CDR3 is TGCGCCAGCAGCTTGGCCCCAGGGGGCTTTAAGTACGAGCAGTACTTC. Its protein product is CASSLAPGGFKYEQYF.

The rearrangement uses TRBV15 and TRBJ2-7, with TRBD2 matching over 7 bases. Trimming took 1 base from V and 3 from J; bases not matched to a gene: 3. CDR3 size: 14 residues. Per germline, CDR1 LNHNV and CDR2 YYDKDF (reference sequence). CDR3 DNA sequence: TGTGCCACCAGCAGAGCGGGGGGAGACTACGAGCAGTACTTC. Its protein is CATSRAGGDYEQYF.

About this clonotype itself: Being one base from a much bigger clone, this may be a read error. The rearrangement joins TRBV6-1 to TRBJ1-5; 10 bases map to TRBD1. Germline values: CDR1 MNHNS, CDR2 SASEGT. This CDR3 has 14 residues. J gave up 5 bases and V 5 bases, and 3 bases lay outside the gene matches. The CDR3 spells CASSQDRGDQPQHF. CDR3 bases: TGTGCCAGCAGTCAGGACAGGGGGGATCAGCCCCAGCATTTT.

The chain is built from TRBV2 and TRBJ2-7; the D gene is possibly TRBD2 (5 bases). The V gene's germline CDR1 is SNHLY and CDR2 FYNNEI. Trimming shortened V by 6 bases and J by 5 bases, and 17 bases separated the two germline ends. There are 14 residues in the CDR3. CDR3 nucleotide sequence: TGTGCCAGCAGCCCCACCGGAGGAACCCACGAGCAGTACTTC. It specifies CASSPTGGTHEQYF.

In its sample, this clonotype was seen many times. The rearrangement joins TRBV9 to TRBJ2-5; D uncertain. CDR3 size: 11 residues. The V and J ends lost 0 bases and 7 bases respectively, with 4 bases between them. CDR1 SGDLS and CDR2 YYNGEE come from the germline V gene. CDR3 DNA sequence: TGTGCCAGCAGCGTAGGGGGGACCCAGTACTTC. Its translation: CASSVGGTQYF.

The CDR3 reads CSAIRGSNQPQHF. The CDR3 nucleotides are TGCAGTGCTATCAGGGGAAGCAATCAGCCCCAGCATTTT. The gene calls are TRBV20-1 and TRBJ1-5; TRBD1 is a possible D gene (6 bases). The length of the CDR3 is 13 residues. Per the germline V gene, CDR1 is DFQATT and CDR2 is SNEGSKA (reference sequence). V lost 4 bases, J lost 1 base, and 8 bases lay in between.

This clonotype came up a few times. Mismatch with germline at one junction end may stem from a read error. The chain couples TRBV7-7 to TRBJ2-5; D is undetermined. The V gene's germline CDR1 is SSHAT and CDR2 FNYEAQ (reference sequence). This CDR3 contains 14 residues. CDR3 amino acids: CASSLVGYGETQYF. DNA for the CDR3: TGTGCTAGCAGCTTAGTAGGTTATGGCGAGACCCAGTACTTC.

The chain uses TRBV5-1 and TRBJ2-3; D is ambiguous. The CDR3 sequence is 11 residues long. In germline, CDR1 is SGHRS, CDR2 YFSETQ. Trimming took off 5 bases at V and 5 bases at J, with 6 bases between the two ends. CDR3 sequence: CASREEDTQYF. In DNA, the CDR3 is TGCGCCAGCAGAGAGGAAGATACGCAGTATTTT. Supplemented by reference TRBV5-1 and TRBJ2-3, the full variable domain reads KAGVTQTPRYLIKTRGQQVTLSCSPISGHRSVSWYQQTPGQGLQFLFEYFSETQRNKGNFPGRFSGRQFSNSRSEMNVSTLELGDSALYLCASREEDTQYFGPGTRLTVL.

The V call is TRBV7-2, the J call TRBJ1-1; TRBD1 might be the D (6 bases). The V end lost 5 bases, the J end lost 7 bases, and 17 bases lay between the germline ends. Germline loops: CDR1 SGHTA, CDR2 FQGNSA. The CDR3 sequence is 14 residues long. CDR3 nucleotides: TGTGCCAGCAGCGACAGGTACTTGGAGGTTGAAGCTTTCTTT. Protein sequence: CASSDRYLEVEAFF.

In this sample, this clonotype turned up a few times. As DNA, the CDR3 is TGTGCCAGCAGCTTAGATTGGCGGGGGGCGGAGCTGTTTTTT. It specifies CASSLDWRGAELFF. This rearrangement joins TRBV7-6 to TRBJ2-2; TRBD2 agrees at 8 bases. From germline, CDR1 is SGHVS and CDR2 FNYEAQ. Trimming took 1 base from V and 10 from J; bases not matched to a gene: 5. This CDR3 has 14 residues.

In the case of this clonotype: A junction boundary mismatches the germline segment, possibly from a read error. The chain has TRBV7-9 and TRBJ2-2; TRBD2 matches 7 bases. This CDR3 is built from 12 residues. Germline CDR1 is SEHNR and CDR2 is FQNEAQ (reference sequence). CDR3: CASSLAAGELFF. The CDR3 coding sequence is TGTGCCAGCAGCCTAGCGGCCGGGGAGCTGTTTTTT. The whole variable domain, remainder taken from reference TRBV7-9 and TRBJ2-2, is DTGVSQNPRHKITKRGQNVTFRCDPISEHNRLYWYRQTLGQGPEFLTYFQNEAQLEKSRLLSDRFSAERPKGSFSTLEIQRTEQGDSAMYLCASSLAAGELFFGEGSRLTVL.

This chain joins TRBV2 and TRBJ1-2; D gene unclear. The CDR3 totals 13 residues. Trimming shortened V by 7 bases and J by 12 bases, and 21 bases separated the two germline ends. CDR1 is SNHLY and CDR2 is FYNNEI in the germline V gene. Here the CDR3 DNA reads TGTGCCAGCAAAGCCAGCCCGACCTCTGGAAACACCTTC. Amino acid sequence: CASKASPTSGNTF.

The table lists this clonotype with many counts. The gene calls are TRBV11-2 and TRBJ2-3; 8 bases agree with TRBD2. The germline gives CDR1 SGHAT, CDR2 FQNNGV. The V segment lost 1 base and the J segment 2 bases; nucleotides outside the gene matches: 2. CDR3 size: 15 residues. CDR3 bases: TGTGCCAGCAGCTTAGTACTAGCGGTCACAGATACGCAGTATTTT. It encodes CASSLVLAVTDTQYF.

Many counts were recorded for this clonotype. V is TRBV6-6 and J is TRBJ2-3, with 9 bases lining up with TRBD1. With 7 bases clipped from V and 0 bases from J, the junction kept 11 bases outside the gene matches. Germline V gene sequence: CDR1 MNHNY, CDR2 SVGAGI (reference sequence). The CDR3 length is 17 residues. CDR3: CASNQAPGQGSTDTQYF. CDR3 nucleotides: TGTGCCAGCAACCAAGCCCCGGGACAGGGAAGCACAGATACGCAGTATTTT.

This clonotype appeared many times. The chain joins TRBV18 to TRBJ1-6, with no clear D. Trimming took off 1 base at V and 8 bases at J, with 15 bases between the two ends. The CDR3 loop spans 16 amino acids. CDR1 KGHSH and CDR2 LQKENI come from the germline V gene. The CDR3 DNA is TGTGCCAGCTCACCACTAAGACTGGGAAACGATTCACCCCTCCACTTT. Translation gives CASSPLRLGNDSPLHF.

The gene calls are TRBV20-1 and TRBJ1-4, with TRBD1 identical over 12 bases. With 8 bases clipped from V and 10 bases from J, the junction kept 8 bases outside the gene matches. Germline CDR1 is DFQATT and CDR2 is SNEGSKA (reference sequence). The CDR3 covers 13 residues. The DNA for the CDR3 is TGCAGTCAATGGGACAGGGGGCGAGGAAAACTGTTTTTT. Translating it yields CSQWDRGRGKLFF.

This rearrangement joins TRBV5-1 to TRBJ1-6, with D perhaps matching TRBD1 (6 bases). This CDR3 has 15 residues. Germline assignment: CDR1 SGHRS and CDR2 YFSETQ. V was cut by 1 base and J by 5 bases, with 10 bases left in between. The DNA of the CDR3 is TGCGCCAGCAGCTTGTCGGGGACAAATAATTCACCCCTCCACTTT. Its translation is CASSLSGTNNSPLHF.

This clonotype was counted at least ten times. The chain employs TRBV5-1 and TRBJ1-1; 7 nucleotides line up with TRBD1. The germline V gene encodes CDR1 SGHRS and CDR2 YFSETQ. Unmatched junction bases numbered 16, after V lost 3 bases and J lost 8 bases. The CDR3 sequence is 16 residues long. The CDR3 sequence: CASSSTFKTGSGEAFF. The CDR3 DNA is TGCGCCAGCAGCTCCACGTTCAAGACAGGGTCTGGAGAAGCTTTCTTT. The full variable domain, rest sourced from reference TRBV5-1 and TRBJ1-1, is KAGVTQTPRYLIKTRGQQVTLSCSPISGHRSVSWYQQTPGQGLQFLFEYFSETQRNKGNFPGRFSGRQFSNSRSEMNVSTLELGDSALYLCASSSTFKTGSGEAFFGQGTRLTVV.

The chain combines TRBV7-8 with TRBJ1-2; 7 nucleotides agree with TRBD1. Germline CDR1 reads SGHVS; CDR2 reads FQNEAQ. The trim removed 1 base at V and 2 bases at J, leaving 13 bases unmatched. The CDR3 totals 18 residues. This chain's CDR3 is CASSLEVAGGGRNYGYTF. The CDR3 DNA is TGTGCCAGCAGCTTAGAGGTGGCAGGGGGTGGTAGGAACTATGGCTACACCTTC.

This clonotype was found many times. This chain links TRBV9 with TRBJ1-6, with D unresolved. Germline values: CDR1 SGDLS, CDR2 YYNGEE. This CDR3 region has 14 residues. V was trimmed by 0 bases and J by 10 bases, leaving 11 bases between them. The CDR3 DNA follows: TGTGCCAGCAGCGTAGCTACCGATGGCTCACCCCTCCACTTT. It yields the protein CASSVATDGSPLHF.

There are many counts of this clonotype. The V call is TRBV6-1, the J call TRBJ1-5; perhaps TRBD1 as D (5 bases). The CDR3 extends over 13 amino acids. In germline, CDR1 is MNHNS, CDR2 SASEGT. V was cut by 3 bases and J by 7 bases, with 10 bases left in between. Written as DNA, the CDR3 is TGTGCCAGCAGTGAGGGGACGGGCCAGCCCCAGCATTTT. This sequence encodes CASSEGTGQPQHF.